Below, 14 T cell receptor beta chains from the same sample are listed, as sequenced in a study of CD8 T cells in ankylosing spondylitis. Points from the study as a whole: A TCR beta motif of roughly 8 highly homologous variants seemed to mark ankylosing spondylitis blood.

TCRdb fed the 5' RACE reads into MiXCR, producing one record per CDR3 protein. The table records hundreds of thousands of distinct CDR3 sequences, about 10% of them present only once. Their recognized antigens are unknown. Sequencing used blood, either unsorted or a sorted T cell fraction (not recorded which). These receptors were obtained from a male donor with ankylosing spondylitis.

There are a few counts of this clonotype. V and J are TRBV30 and TRBJ1-5, with TRBD1 matching over 7 bases. Germline V gene lookup returns CDR1 GTSNPN and CDR2 SVGIG (reference sequence). Trimming cost V 2 bases and J 4 bases; bases outside gene matches: 5. The CDR3 covers 14 residues. DNA of the CDR3: TGTGCCTGGAGTCCCGGGACAGCAAATCAGCCCCAGCATTTT. This translates into CAWSPGTANQPQHF. Drawing the rest from reference TRBV30 and TRBJ1-5, the complete variable domain is SQTIHQWPATLVQPVGSPLSLECTVEGTSNPNLYWYRQAAGRGLQLLFYSVGIGQISSEVPQNLSASRPQDRQFILSSKKLLLSDSGFYLCAWSPGTANQPQHFGDGTRLSIL.

This clonotype turned up a few times. This rearrangement joins TRBV28 to TRBJ2-7; unclear D gene. Germline V lookup: CDR1 MDHEN, CDR2 SYDVKM. CDR3 length: 17 amino acids. V was trimmed by 1 base and J by 0 bases, leaving 16 bases between them. CDR3 region: CASSLLPAVLLSYEQYF. The CDR3, as DNA: TGTGCCAGCAGTTTATTACCCGCAGTACTACTCTCCTACGAGCAGTACTTC. Full variable domain (remainder filled in from reference TRBV28 and TRBJ2-7): DVKVTQSSRYLVKRTGEKVFLECVQDMDHENMFWYRQDPGLGLRLIYFSYDVKMKEKGDIPEGYSVSREKKERFSLILESASTNQTSMYLCASSLLPAVLLSYEQYFGPGTRLTVT.

This chain joins TRBV20-1 and TRBJ1-4; weak D call: TRBD1 (5 bases). V was shortened by 1 base and J by 7 bases, with 10 bases between the two germline ends. The germline V gene encodes CDR1 DFQATT and CDR2 SNEGSKA (reference sequence). The CDR3 consists of 13 residues. CDR3: CSARAGASEKLFF. CDR3 bases: TGCAGTGCTAGAGCCGGGGCGAGTGAAAAACTGTTTTTT.

The V and J genes are TRBV20-1 and TRBJ2-7; a weak D match, TRBD2 (5 bases). CDR1 is DFQATT and CDR2 is SNEGSKA in the germline V gene (reference sequence). The V end was cut by 3 bases, the J end by 0 bases, with 9 bases between. CDR3 length: 13 residues. CDR3 residues: CSARDSYSYEQYF. CDR3 sequence (DNA): TGCAGTGCTAGGGACTCATACTCCTACGAGCAGTACTTC.

This clonotype occurred many times. This sequence joins TRBV20-1 and TRBJ2-5; D perhaps matches TRBD2 (6 bases). CDR1 is DFQATT, CDR2 SNEGSKA, per germline (reference sequence). This CDR3 spans 13 amino acids. V lost 3 bases, J lost 4 bases, and 12 bases lay in between. CDR3 DNA sequence: TGCAGTGCTAGTGGGCGGGGAGGAGAGACCCAGTACTTC. It yields the protein CSASGRGGETQYF.

This clonotype occurred many times. V is TRBV9 and J is TRBJ2-5, with D perhaps TRBD2 (5 bases). The CDR3 runs 13 residues. Trimming removed 0 bases at V and 5 bases at J, with 8 bases between. Per germline, CDR1 SGDLS and CDR2 YYNGEE. The chain's CDR3 is CASSVGIAETQYF. Written as DNA, the CDR3 is TGTGCCAGCAGCGTAGGTATAGCGGAGACCCAGTACTTC.

This clonotype has at least ten counts. This chain connects TRBV12-3 or TRBV12-4 to TRBJ1-1, with 7 bases fitting TRBD1. The CDR3 runs to 13 residues. The trim removed 6 bases at V and 7 bases at J, leaving 8 bases unmatched. The CDR3 DNA reads TGTGCCAGCAGCTCAAGGACAGGTATTGAAGCTTTCTTT. It translates to CASSSRTGIEAFF.

This clonotype was counted a few times. V is TRBV7-2 and J is TRBJ2-3; perhaps TRBD1 as D (6 bases). Germline assignment: CDR1 SGHTA and CDR2 FQGNSA. The V end lost 3 bases, the J end lost 2 bases, and 12 bases lay between the germline ends. The CDR3 totals 15 residues. CDR3 nucleotides: TGTGCCAGCAGCTTTACGGGACACTCCACAGATACGCAGTATTTT. Its protein product is CASSFTGHSTDTQYF.

This clonotype showed up many times. For the CDR3, the DNA is TGCAGCGTTGAACAGTTCATTGAGACCCAGTACTTC. Its protein is CSVEQFIETQYF. The V call is TRBV29-1, the J call TRBJ2-5; no clear D. This CDR3 is built from 12 residues. Trimming took 2 bases from V and 5 from J, leaving 9 bases between them. Germline V gene lookup returns CDR1 SQVTM and CDR2 ANQGSEA.

This clonotype was observed a handful of times. The J gene is TRBJ2-7, the V gene TRBV29-1; 12 bases match TRBD2. The CDR3 length is 13 residues. From germline, CDR1 is SQVTM and CDR2 ANQGSEA. V lost 7 bases to trimming and J lost 5 bases; unmatched junction nucleotides: 6. CDR3 DNA: TGCAGCGCCGGACTAGCGGGAATGGACGAGCAGTACTTC. Translated, it gives CSAGLAGMDEQYF.

The gene calls are TRBV20-1 and TRBJ1-5; no firm D call. The V gene lost 0 bases and the J gene lost 6 bases, with 12 bases spanning the gap. The CDR3 length is 14 residues. Germline loops: CDR1 DFQATT, CDR2 SNEGSKA (reference sequence). CDR3: CSAREGEWGQPQHF. DNA of the CDR3: TGCAGTGCTAGAGAGGGAGAATGGGGTCAGCCCCAGCATTTT.

CDR3 nucleotides: TGCAGTGCTATTTCAGGACGGGAGCCCGGCAATGAGCAGTTCTTC. Its translation: CSAISGREPGNEQFF. The chain has TRBV20-1 and TRBJ2-1, with D maybe TRBD2 (6 bases). Germline CDR1 is DFQATT and CDR2 is SNEGSKA (reference sequence). V was pared by 4 bases and J by 6 bases, with 19 bases between. The CDR3 is 15 residues long.

This clonotype was found a few times. J is TRBJ2-5 and V is TRBV5-1; no clear D. CDR3 length: 14 amino acids. The V end lost 0 bases, the J end lost 0 bases, and 6 bases lay between the germline ends. Germline lookup yields CDR1 SGHRS and CDR2 YFSETQ. CDR3 nucleotide sequence: TGCGCCAGCAGCTTGGGGTCCAACCAAGAGACCCAGTACTTC. Protein: CASSLGSNQETQYF.

Many counts were recorded for this clonotype. The chain carries TRBV15 and TRBJ2-1, with a possible D match to TRBD2 (5 bases). Looked up from germline, CDR1 is LNHNV and CDR2 is YYDKDF (reference sequence). Trimming removed 4 bases from V and 7 bases from J, with 14 bases in between. CDR3 length equals 14 residues. In DNA form, the CDR3 reads TGTGCCACCAGCATGCGTCTACTAGGGAATGAGCAGTTCTTC. Translation: CATSMRLLGNEQFF.